The 6 T cell receptor beta chains reported below all come from one sample, sequenced in a study of spatial heterogeneity in lung cancer. TCRdb processed the 5' RACE reads anew with MiXCR; each CDR3 protein has one entry. Of some 120,000 distinct CDR3 sequences listed, approximately 12% are singletons. Stated time point: blood at routine non-recurrence follow-up after resection. TCRs were sequenced from unsorted whole RNA of tumor, nontumor lung or PBMC. Source: PBMCs, taken at follow-up. These receptors came from a male donor with early-stage non-small cell lung cancer.

In DNA, the CDR3 is TGTGCCAGCAGCCTACAGGGGCAAAATGGCTACACCTTC. It specifies CASSLQGQNGYTF. The genes are TRBV2 and TRBJ1-2, with 7 bases that match TRBD1. Trimming removed 6 bases from V and 6 bases from J; junction bases left unmatched: 7. CDR3 length equals 13 residues. The germline gives CDR1 SNHLY, CDR2 FYNNEI.

The chain recombines TRBV5-1 with TRBJ1-4; no clear D gene. CDR1 SGHRS and CDR2 YFSETQ come from the germline V gene. This CDR3 is 14 amino acids long. V shed 0 bases and J shed 1 base, with 4 bases lying between them. The CDR3 protein is CASSLEGTNEKLFF. CDR3 sequence (DNA): TGCGCCAGCAGCTTGGAAGGAACTAATGAAAAACTGTTTTTT.

Written as DNA, the CDR3 is TGTGCAAGTCTCCAAGAGGGTAGCCCAAGCTCCTACAATGAGCAGTTCTTC. Encoded protein: CASLQEGSPSSYNEQFF. This chain links TRBV12-2 with TRBJ2-1; TRBD2, the table's D call, was not compared with the DNA. TRBV12-2 is marked as a pseudogene. The CDR3 spans 17 residues.

This sequence joins TRBV20-1 and TRBJ1-5; TRBD1 aligns across 9 bases. V lost 6 bases, J lost 0 bases, and 9 bases stayed unmatched. Germline-derived CDR1 and CDR2 are DFQATT and SNEGSKA (reference sequence). The CDR3 sequence is 16 residues long. The DNA of the CDR3 is TGCAGTGCCCACAGGGGGCGTGCGGGTAGCAATCAGCCCCAGCATTTT. Its translation: CSAHRGRAGSNQPQHF.

The table lists this clonotype with many counts. This chain's CDR3 is CATSDSRDHLLAFF. The CDR3 bases are TGTGCCACCAGTGATTCCCGGGACCACCTGCTAGCTTTCTTT. This rearrangement joins TRBV15 to TRBJ1-1; possibly TRBD1 for D (5 bases). V was shortened by 6 bases and J by 10 bases, with 21 bases between the two germline ends. Germline V lookup: CDR1 LNHNV, CDR2 YYDKDF (reference sequence). This CDR3 has 14 amino acids.

The chain carries TRBV5-5 and TRBJ2-3, with 9 bases matching TRBD2. V shed 3 bases and J 2 bases; nucleotides not matched to a gene: 4. Germline loops: CDR1 SGHKS, CDR2 YYEKEE (reference sequence). CDR3 length: 15 residues. Here the CDR3 DNA reads TGTGCCAGCAGCTGGACTAGCGCAGACACAGATACGCAGTATTTT. It translates to CASSWTSADTDTQYF.